This record concerns one T cell receptor (beta chain) sequence. Its specificity is not known. The V gene's germline CDR1 is SGHAT and CDR2 FQNNGV. CDR3 length equals 15 residues. V lost 5 bases to trimming and J lost 4 bases; unmatched junction nucleotides: 7. This record comes from a study of cytomegalovirus exposure and HLA in healthy donors. Regarding the study as a whole: Using a false discovery rate of 0.05, a later analysis showed that 15,000 to 20,000 TCR beta sequences were associated with HLA alleles. TCR beta chains numbering 164 were designated cytomegalovirus-associated.

This PCR relied on a set of 60 Vbeta primers and 13 Jbeta primers. Libraries were prepared by immunoSEQ multiplex PCR; TCRdb keeps only in-frame clonotypes and omits some of them. The data contain 150,000 or so clones, 70% to 80% of them singletons. The TCR was taken from a man aged 35-49 years in good health and CMV-seropositive. This chain connects TRBV11-2 to TRBJ2-2; 7 nucleotides line up with TRBD2. Sequenced sample: PBMCs. The CDR3 here is CASSPLGGTTGELFF. The DNA for the CDR3 is TGTGCCAGCAGCCCCCTCGGGGGGACCACCGGGGAGCTGTTTTTT.